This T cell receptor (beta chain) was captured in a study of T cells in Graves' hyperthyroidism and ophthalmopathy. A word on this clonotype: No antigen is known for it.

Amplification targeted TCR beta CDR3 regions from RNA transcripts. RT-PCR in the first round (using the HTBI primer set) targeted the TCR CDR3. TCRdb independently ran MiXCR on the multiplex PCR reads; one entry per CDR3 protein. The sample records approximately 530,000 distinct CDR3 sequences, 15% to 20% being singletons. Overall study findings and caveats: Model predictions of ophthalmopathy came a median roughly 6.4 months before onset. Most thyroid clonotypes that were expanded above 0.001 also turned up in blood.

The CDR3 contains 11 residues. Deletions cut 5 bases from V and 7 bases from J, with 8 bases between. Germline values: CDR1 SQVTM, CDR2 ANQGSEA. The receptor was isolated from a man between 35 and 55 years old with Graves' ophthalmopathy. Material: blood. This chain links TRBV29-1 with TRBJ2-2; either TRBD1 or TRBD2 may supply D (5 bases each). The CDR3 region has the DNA TGCAGCGTTTGGGGGTACGGGGAGCTGTTTTTT. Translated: CSVWGYGELFF.